The 7 T cell receptor beta chains presented below share a single source sample, sequenced in a study of blood T cells in healthy people across ages. The authors ran a second PCR of about 7 to 12 cycles using a sample-barcoded 5' primer and a J-beta primer mix. Using its own MiXCR run on the 5' RACE reads, TCRdb lists one record per CDR3 protein. The table lists 1 million or so distinct CDR3 sequences, under 55% of them singletons. The sample comprised blood. The source of these receptors is an older woman in good health.

The V call is TRBV10-2, the J call TRBJ1-2; unclear D gene. Trimming stripped 3 bases from V and 3 bases from J, with 14 bases between. Germline V gene sequence: CDR1 WSHSY, CDR2 SAAADI. The CDR3 runs 15 residues. The CDR3, as DNA: TGCGCCAGCAGTGACAGCGCGGGCGGCTACTATGGCTACACCTTC. Its protein product is CASSDSAGGYYGYTF.

This clonotype was detected only a few times. V and J are TRBV28 and TRBJ2-5, with D possibly TRBD1 on 5 matching bases. This CDR3 has 13 amino acids. V lost 2 bases, J lost 9 bases, and 13 bases lay in between. CDR1 and CDR2 (germline): MDHEN, SYDVKM. The chain's CDR3 is CASSLTQGRAQYF. In DNA form, the CDR3 reads TGTGCCAGCAGTTTAACCCAGGGTAGAGCCCAGTACTTC.

The chain couples TRBV6-4 to TRBJ2-3, with 10 positions matching TRBD2. V lost 3 bases to trimming and J lost 4 bases; unmatched junction nucleotides: 4. Germline-derived CDR1 and CDR2 are MRHNA and SNTAGT. The CDR3 is made up of 15 amino acids. CDR3 protein: CASSETSGAPDTQYF. Written as DNA, the CDR3 is TGTGCCAGCAGTGAAACTAGCGGGGCCCCAGATACGCAGTATTTT.

This clonotype was picked up a small number of times. The chain joins TRBV7-7 to TRBJ2-5; either TRBD1 or TRBD2 may supply D (5 bases each). The CDR3 loop spans 15 amino acids. Looked up from germline, CDR1 is SSHAT and CDR2 is FNYEAQ (reference sequence). V was shortened by 1 base and J by 3 bases, with 12 bases between the two germline ends. This CDR3 is CASSLEGSDKETQYF. CDR3 bases: TGTGCCAGCAGCTTAGAGGGGAGCGATAAAGAGACCCAGTACTTC.

This clonotype was counted between two and nine times. The V gene is TRBV7-2, the J gene TRBJ1-4; possible D gene TRBD1, 5 bases. The V gene's germline CDR1 is SGHTA and CDR2 FQGNSA. The CDR3 is made up of 15 amino acids. The germline V and J ends were trimmed by 5 bases and 7 bases, with 17 bases remaining between them. The CDR3 DNA follows: TGTGCCAGCAGCCAGGCCGACAGAAGGAGTGAAAAACTGTTTTTT. Translated: CASSQADRRSEKLFF. Based on the CDR3 plus reference TRBV7-2 and TRBJ1-4, the full variable domain is GAGVSQSPSNKVTEKGKDVELRCDPISGHTALYWYRQSLGQGLEFLIYFQGNSAPDKSGLPSDRFSAERTGGSVSTLTIQRTQQEDSAVYLCASSQADRRSEKLFFGSGTQLSVL.

The V call is TRBV6-1, the J call TRBJ2-3, with 11 nucleotides matching TRBD2. This CDR3 is 15 amino acids long. Trimming at V came to 1 base and at J to 5 bases, leaving 2 bases not matched to a gene. In germline, CDR1 is MNHNS, CDR2 SASEGT. The CDR3 nucleotides are TGTGCCAGCAGTGAAGATGGACTAGCGGGAGATACGCAGTATTTT. It is translated as CASSEDGLAGDTQYF.

This clonotype occurred once. The V call is TRBV20-1, the J call TRBJ1-5, with unresolved D. This CDR3 spans 15 amino acids. Germline V CDR1 and CDR2: DFQATT, SNEGSKA (reference sequence). Trimming stripped 3 bases from V and 0 bases from J, with 12 bases between. This CDR3 reads CSASIRTPSNQPQHF. For the CDR3, the DNA is TGCAGTGCTAGTATCCGGACCCCTAGCAATCAGCCCCAGCATTTT.